This T cell receptor beta chain was found in a study of a mutant IDH1 vaccine in newly diagnosed glioma. Points from the study as a whole: Vaccine-induced immune responses were detected in 93.3% of patients.

As to this clone: Its antigen is still unknown.

Trimming took off 2 bases at V and 5 bases at J, with 9 bases between the two ends. This CDR3 comprises 13 residues. From germline, CDR1 is PRHDT and CDR2 FYEKMQ (reference sequence). Stated time point: week 5, during vaccination. Vaccination used 300 ug of mutant IDH1 20-mer peptide per dose, with topical imiquimod. The donor cohort comprised cases of new WHO grade 3 or 4 IDH1-mutant, ATRX-lost astrocytoma. Profiled with immunoSEQ multiplex PCR; TCRdb holds only in-frame clones, not every one. The sample shows under 70,000 clones, roughly four fifths of them seen only once. This sequence was found in a woman in her forties or fifties with glioma. The sequences come from PBMCs, collected from a glioma patient whose treatment included an IDH1 peptide vaccine. V gene TRBV13 combines with J gene TRBJ1-1, with D uncertain. This CDR3 reads CASSLIGVTEAFF. The DNA for the CDR3 is TGTGCCAGCAGCTTAATTGGGGTGACTGAAGCTTTCTTT.